This paragraph reports one T cell receptor (beta chain). Its antigen is undetermined. A junction end diverges from the germline sequence, so it may reflect a read error. The CDR3 extends over 15 amino acids. Germline CDR1 and CDR2: SSHAT and FNYEAQ (reference sequence). This sample is drawn from a study of cytomegalovirus exposure and HLA in healthy donors. Study results and caveats: Follow-up analysis later connected one missense variant in DCLRE1C with trimming of TCR beta V- and J-genes.

The donors comprised healthy bone marrow donors. At collection, donors were nominally healthy, but unrecorded immune exposures were probable. Vbeta (60) and Jbeta (13) primers were used in the PCR. How the authors handled the data: Later work found around 80 million unique TCR beta chains, with approximately 12 million shared. The method was immunoSEQ multiplex PCR; TCRdb's version includes in-frame clones alone and lacks a portion of them. That table furnishes V, J and clone size, whereas the DNA furnished D and trimming. This repertoire shows nearly 110,000 clones, less than 85% found once; its top ten account for about 15%.

This chain uses TRBV7-7 with TRBJ2-5, with D maybe TRBD1 (6 bases). This receptor was obtained from a middle-aged woman in good health and CMV-seropositive. The source material was PBMCs. CDR3 region: CASSLQTGKQETQYF. CDR3 nucleotides: TGTGCTAGCAGCTTGCAGACAGGAAAACAAGAGACCCAGTACTTC.